What follows are 8 T cell receptor beta chains derived from one specimen sequenced in a study of blood T cell repertoires in COVID-19. Some clones are missing from TCRdb's copy, which holds only in-frame ones; the method was immunoSEQ multiplex PCR. Here the sample spans approximately 74,000 clones, over 70% being singletons. The sample comprised peripheral blood. These receptor sequences come from a man at least 80 years old with active or convalescent COVID-19.

The chain joins TRBV27 to TRBJ1-2; D is possibly TRBD1 (6 bases). The CDR3 consists of 14 residues. Germline loops: CDR1 MNHEY, CDR2 SMNVEV (reference sequence). Trimming removed 5 bases from V and 8 bases from J, with 18 bases in between. DNA of the CDR3: TGTGCCAGCAGTCCCATTTCCTTCAGGGGCGGCTACACCTTC. Amino acids: CASSPISFRGGYTF.

The chain has TRBV7-2 and TRBJ2-5; 7 nucleotides match TRBD2. The ends lost 4 bases at V and 2 bases at J; junction bases unmatched: 7. This CDR3 contains 15 residues. Germline values: CDR1 SGHTA, CDR2 FQGNSA. The CDR3 protein is CASSSSGTTQETQYF. The CDR3 nucleotides read TGTGCCAGCAGCTCATCCGGGACTACACAAGAGACCCAGTACTTC.

The rearrangement links TRBV29-1 to TRBJ2-1; 7 positions match TRBD2. The V gene's germline CDR1 is SQVTM and CDR2 ANQGSEA. The CDR3 consists of 16 residues. Trimming removed 6 bases from V and 3 bases from J; junction bases left unmatched: 14. CDR3 in amino acids: CSVGYQQREVYNEQFF. For the CDR3, the DNA is TGCAGCGTCGGTTACCAGCAGCGGGAAGTCTACAATGAGCAGTTCTTC.

In its sample, this clone was seen once. This rearrangement joins TRBV28 to TRBJ1-2, with D unclear. Germline CDR1 MDHEN, CDR2 SYDVKM. Trimming took off 6 bases at V and 9 bases at J, with 11 bases between the two ends. CDR3 length: 11 amino acids. This CDR3 is CASSREVSYTF. The CDR3 nucleotides read TGTGCCAGCAGCCGCGAAGTGAGCTACACCTTC.

This CDR3 is CASNNRGGYGYTF. CDR3 bases: TGTGCCAGCAACAACAGGGGAGGCTATGGCTACACCTTC. This chain connects TRBV6-5 to TRBJ1-2, with 7 bases that match TRBD1. This CDR3 has 13 amino acids. V dropped 7 bases and J dropped 4; count of bases not matched to a gene: 6. Looked up from germline, CDR1 is MNHEY and CDR2 is SVGAGI.

The V gene is TRBV5-1, the J gene TRBJ2-3; TRBD1 matches at 7 bases. Germline V lookup: CDR1 SGHRS, CDR2 YFSETQ. Germline trimming cut 0 bases from V and 4 bases from J; bases unmatched to any gene: 8. The CDR3 sequence is 16 residues long. For the CDR3, the DNA is TGCGCCAGCAGCTTGGGGATACAGGGGACCGCAGATACGCAGTATTTT. It codes for CASSLGIQGTADTQYF.

The gene calls are TRBV7-8 and TRBJ2-1; no firm D call. The germline V gene encodes CDR1 SGHVS and CDR2 FQNEAQ. The CDR3 length is 14 residues. V was pared by 0 bases and J by 7 bases, with 10 bases between. The CDR3 loop reads CASSLALTRNEQFF. The CDR3 DNA reads as TGTGCCAGCAGCTTAGCGCTAACGCGGAATGAGCAGTTCTTC.

V and J are TRBV5-4 and TRBJ2-3, with 7 positions matching TRBD2. J was trimmed by 5 bases and V by 6 bases; bases with no gene match: 6. The germline V gene has CDR1 SGHNT and CDR2 YYREEE (reference sequence). The CDR3 runs 13 residues. CDR3 DNA: TGTGCCAGCAAAGTCGCGGGAGTAGATACGCAGTATTTT. Its translation: CASKVAGVDTQYF.